This T cell receptor (beta chain) is drawn from a study of shared clonotypes between healthy human individuals. Between the trimmed V and J ends, which lost 4 bases and 5 bases, there was a span of 21 bases. The CDR3 runs to 16 residues. CDR1 is LNHDA and CDR2 is SQIVND in the germline V gene (reference sequence). Some clones are missing from TCRdb's copy, which holds only in-frame ones; the method was immunoSEQ multiplex PCR. The sample has some 1.5 million clones, roughly 98% seen once. This rearrangement joins TRBV19 to TRBJ2-7; the D is unclear. The specimen sequenced was naive CD4+ T cells sorted from blood. Noted subset: CD45RA+ positively selected. The clonotype was recovered from a young man in good health. CDR3 nucleotide sequence: TGTGCCAGTAGTACCCGGGCCCGACGTGGGGTTCACGAGCAGTACTTC. Translated: CASSTRARRGVHEQYF.